The rows below give T cell receptor beta chains drawn from one sample of a study of blood T cell repertoires in COVID-19. Using immunoSEQ multiplex PCR, the repertoire was profiled, and TCRdb retains in-frame clones only, with some absent. The sample consists of some 42,000 clones, 76% of them appearing once. The specimen sequenced was peripheral blood. All receptors come from an elderly man with acute or convalescent COVID-19. The CDR3 runs from the conserved cysteine through the conserved F or W. The D gene is left open where the match is weak. Only part of the rows carry a size: once, few, many, or a class if the clone is expanded.

d_gene	j_gene	abundance	v_gene	CDR3aa	CDR3nt
TRBD2	TRBJ2-1	-	TRBV3-1/TRBV3-2	CASSPLAGATEQFF	TGTGCCAGCAGCCCACTAGCGGGAGCGACTGAGCAGTTCTTC
TRBD2	TRBJ2-3	-	TRBV4-2	CASSQGLAGGDAQYF	TGTGCCAGCAGCCAAGGACTAGCGGGAGGAGATGCGCAGTATTTT
-	TRBJ2-7	-	TRBV5-1	CASSPRPTGHGYEQYF	TGCGCCAGCAGCCCACGACCAACAGGGCACGGGTACGAGCAGTACTTC
TRBD1	TRBJ1-6	-	TRBV4-1	CASSDTDRGLSPLHF	TGCGCCAGCAGCGACACCGACAGGGGACTTTCACCCCTCCACTTT
TRBD1	TRBJ1-5	-	TRBV6-1	CASSEAHGRGSNQPQHF	TGTGCCAGCAGTGAAGCCCACGGCAGGGGGAGCAATCAGCCCCAGCATTTT
TRBD1	TRBJ1-6	-	TRBV28	CASRRTGKSSPLHF	TGTGCCAGCAGGAGGACAGGGAAAAGCTCACCCCTCCACTTT
-	TRBJ2-5	-	TRBV6-5	CASSLMEGETQYF	TGTGCCAGCAGCCTTATGGAGGGAGAGACCCAGTACTTC
-	TRBJ1-1	-	TRBV7-9	CASSLGTSNTEAFF	TGTGCCAGCAGCTTAGGTACATCGAACACTGAAGCTTTCTTT
TRBD2	TRBJ2-1	-	TRBV7-9	CASSKTSGSLGEQFF	TGTGCCAGCAGTAAGACTAGCGGGAGCTTAGGAGAGCAGTTCTTC
TRBD1	TRBJ2-1	few	TRBV6-1	CASSEEGTGIREQFF	TGTGCCAGCAGTGAAGAGGGGACAGGGATTCGTGAGCAGTTCTTC
-	TRBJ1-2	few	TRBV5-4	CASTPAGAYGYTF	TGTGCCAGCACCCCAGCGGGAGCATATGGCTACACCTTC
-	TRBJ1-1	-	TRBV13	CASSLAGFGEAFF	TGTGCCAGCAGCTTAGCAGGGTTCGGTGAAGCTTTCTTT
-	TRBJ2-7	-	TRBV21-1	CASSEVALTGVGYEQYF	TGTGCCAGCAGCGAAGTGGCCCTGACAGGGGTCGGATACGAGCAGTACTTC
-	TRBJ1-6	-	TRBV18	CASSPGRGNSPLHF	TGTGCCAGCTCACCAGGCAGGGGCAATTCACCCCTCCACTTT
TRBD1	TRBJ2-1	-	TRBV6-5	CASNRGGSSYNEQFF	TGTGCCAGCAACAGGGGTGGGAGCTCCTACAATGAGCAGTTCTTC
-	TRBJ2-7	-	TRBV5-1	CASSLNYNYEQYF	TGCGCCAGCAGCTTGAATTACAACTACGAGCAGTACTTC
-	TRBJ1-5	few	TRBV27	CASSLEHNQPQHF	TGTGCCAGCAGTTTAGAACACAATCAGCCCCAGCATTTT
-	TRBJ1-2	once	TRBV30	CAWSVTGVAGYTF	TGTGCCTGGAGTGTAACCGGGGTCGCTGGCTACACCTTC
-	TRBJ2-2	-	TRBV25-1	CASSRTANTGELFF	TGTGCCAGCAGTCGGACAGCGAACACCGGGGAGCTGTTTTTT
-	TRBJ1-4	-	TRBV5-1	CASSAGRTNEKLFF	TGCGCCAGCAGCGCAGGGAGGACTAATGAAAAACTGTTTTTT
TRBD1	TRBJ2-7	-	TRBV18	CASSPATGGINEQYF	TGTGCCAGCTCACCTGCGACAGGGGGCATCAACGAGCAGTACTTC
-	TRBJ1-2	many	TRBV27	CASSLQGNYGYTF	TGTGCCAGCAGTTTGCAGGGAAACTATGGCTACACCTTC
-	TRBJ1-5	-	TRBV28	CASSYVAGGNQPQHF	TGTGCCAGCAGTTACGTGGCGGGGGGCAATCAGCCCCAGCATTTT
-	TRBJ1-3	-	TRBV19	CASSSPGNTIYF	TGTGCCAGTTCAAGCCCTGGAAACACCATATATTTT
TRBD2	TRBJ2-1	-	TRBV7-6	CASSLTSGGALNEQFF	TGTGCCAGCAGCTTAACTAGCGGGGGGGCCCTCAATGAGCAGTTCTTC
-	TRBJ2-1	-	TRBV25-1	CASSAPVYNEQFF	TGTGCCAGCAGTGCCCCCGTTTACAATGAGCAGTTCTTC
TRBD2	TRBJ2-5	-	TRBV28	CATWGEGQETQYF	TGTGCCACCTGGGGGGAGGGACAAGAGACCCAGTACTTC
-	TRBJ2-7	-	TRBV29-1	CSVGELAGYEQYF	TGCAGCGTTGGGGAGTTAGCAGGCTACGAGCAGTACTTC
TRBD1	TRBJ2-6	-	TRBV6-1	CASSERAGTGFGANVLTF	TGTGCCAGCAGTGAAAGGGCCGGGACAGGGTTTGGGGCCAACGTCCTGACTTTC
-	TRBJ1-4	-	TRBV10-1	CAGFRERSEKLFF	TGCGCCGGATTCAGGGAACGCAGTGAAAAACTGTTTTTT
-	TRBJ1-1	-	TRBV6-1	CASSEYGGANTEAFF	TGTGCCAGCAGTGAATACGGGGGGGCAAACACTGAAGCTTTCTTT
TRBD1	TRBJ1-1	-	TRBV18	CASSPSGQGSGNTEAFF	TGTGCCAGCTCACCATCGGGACAGGGTAGCGGGAACACTGAAGCTTTCTTT
-	TRBJ2-3	-	TRBV11-2	CASSRRLSGNTDTQYF	TGTGCCAGCAGCCGTCGCCTTAGCGGAAACACAGATACGCAGTATTTT
-	TRBJ2-7	-	TRBV30	CAWSSLLGQNYEQYF	TGTGCCTGGAGTTCGTTACTGGGCCAGAACTACGAGCAGTACTTC
-	TRBJ2-2	-	TRBV5-8	CASSLALNTGELFF	TGTGCCAGCAGCTTAGCACTTAACACCGGGGAGCTGTTTTTT
-	TRBJ2-5	-	TRBV7-6	CASSLARGSQETQYF	TGTGCCAGCAGCTTAGCTCGGGGTTCACAAGAGACCCAGTACTTC
-	TRBJ1-2	few	TRBV5-1	CASSLSHNYGYTF	TGCGCCAGCAGCTTGTCACACAACTATGGCTACACCTTC
-	TRBJ1-1	few	TRBV4-2	CASSRLGGRTNTEAFF	TGTGCCAGCAGCCGCCTCGGGGGGAGAACTAACACTGAAGCTTTCTTT
TRBD2	TRBJ2-2	-	TRBV27	CASREAGAYTGELFF	TGTGCCAGCAGGGAAGCGGGAGCATATACCGGGGAGCTGTTTTTT
-	TRBJ2-7	-	TRBV6-6	CASSTLQGYEQYF	TGTGCCAGCAGCACCTTACAGGGCTACGAGCAGTACTTC
TRBD2	TRBJ2-1	-	TRBV20-1	CSASLAGGPGNEQFF	TGCAGTGCTAGTTTAGCGGGAGGGCCGGGTAATGAGCAGTTCTTC
-	TRBJ1-1	-	TRBV2	CASSVRLNTEAFF	TGTGCCAGCAGCGTCAGGCTGAACACTGAAGCTTTCTTT
TRBD1	TRBJ1-2	-	TRBV27	CASSLGMVGGGWYGYTF	TGTGCCAGCAGTTTGGGAATGGTAGGGGGCGGGTGGTATGGCTACACCTTC
TRBD1	TRBJ1-2	-	TRBV18	CASSPIGQGANYGYTF	TGTGCCAGCTCACCGATCGGACAGGGGGCTAACTATGGCTACACCTTC
-	TRBJ1-1	-	TRBV4-2	CASSQDFSTEAFF	TGTGCCAGCAGCCAAGATTTCAGCACTGAAGCTTTCTTT
TRBD1	TRBJ1-4	-	TRBV6-1	CASSETGDTEKLFF	TGTGCCAGCAGTGAGACAGGGGATACCGAAAAACTGTTTTTT
-	TRBJ1-2	-	TRBV6-7	CASSYFRDTVYGYTF	TGTGCCAGCAGTTACTTCCGGGACACGGTGTATGGCTACACCTTC
TRBD2	TRBJ2-1	-	TRBV2	CASSGTSGGAGEQFF	TGTGCCAGCAGTGGGACTAGCGGGGGGGCAGGTGAGCAGTTCTTC
-	TRBJ1-1	-	TRBV10-1	CASSARGYGTEAFF	TGCGCCAGCAGTGCAAGGGGGTACGGCACTGAAGCTTTCTTT
-	TRBJ2-7	-	TRBV3-1/TRBV3-2	CASSRGTAGYEQYF	TGTGCCAGCAGCCGCGGGACTGCAGGCTACGAGCAGTACTTC
-	TRBJ2-6	few	TRBV7-2	CASSFIGGVSSGANVLTF	TGTGCCAGCAGCTTCATTGGCGGGGTTAGCTCTGGGGCCAACGTCCTGACTTTC
-	TRBJ2-5	-	TRBV5-6	CASSLWGPKETQYF	TGTGCCAGCAGCTTGTGGGGGCCGAAAGAGACCCAGTACTTC
TRBD2	TRBJ2-6	once	TRBV4-1	CASSQAGGGVGANVLTF	TGCGCCAGCAGCCAGGCCGGGGGAGGGGTCGGGGCCAACGTCCTGACTTTC
TRBD1	TRBJ2-2	-	TRBV6-5	CASSPGQGGTGELFF	TGTGCCAGCAGTCCCGGACAGGGCGGCACCGGGGAGCTGTTTTTT